This TCR beta chain was recovered during a study of cytomegalovirus exposure and HLA in healthy donors. Across the study: The 500 to 750 first-cohort repertoires and the 95 to 150 validation repertoires shared the same platform, a later analysis reported.

This table comes from immunoSEQ multiplex PCR, and its TCRdb copy is limited to in-frame clones, with some not included. The sample records about 130,000 clones, around 94% being singletons. The sample consisted of PBMCs. The receptor was derived from a woman under 30 in good health and CMV-seronegative.

DNA for the CDR3: TGCAGTTTTCTAGAGGGATACAATGAGCAGTTCTTC. It translates to CSFLEGYNEQFF. The chain uses TRBV29-1 and TRBJ2-1; TRBD2 is a possible D gene (5 bases). CDR1 and CDR2 (germline): SQVTM, ANQGSEA. The CDR3 is 12 residues long.